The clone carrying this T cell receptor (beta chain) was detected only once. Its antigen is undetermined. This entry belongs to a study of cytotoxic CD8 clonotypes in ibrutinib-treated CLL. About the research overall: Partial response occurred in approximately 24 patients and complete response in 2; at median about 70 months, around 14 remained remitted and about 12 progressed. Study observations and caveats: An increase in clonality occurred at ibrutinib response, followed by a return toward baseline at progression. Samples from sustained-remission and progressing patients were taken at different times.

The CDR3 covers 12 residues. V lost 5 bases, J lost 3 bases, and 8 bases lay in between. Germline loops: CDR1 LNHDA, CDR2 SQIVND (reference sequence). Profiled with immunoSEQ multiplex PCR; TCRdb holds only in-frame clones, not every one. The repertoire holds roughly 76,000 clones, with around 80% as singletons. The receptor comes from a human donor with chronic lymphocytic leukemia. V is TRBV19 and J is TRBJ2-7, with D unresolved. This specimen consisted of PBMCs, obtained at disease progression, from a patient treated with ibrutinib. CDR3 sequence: CASSGGVYEQYF. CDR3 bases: TGTGCCAGTAGTGGCGGCGTCTACGAGCAGTACTTC.